This is a list of T cell receptor beta chains from one sample in a study of T cells after yellow fever vaccination. Using its own MiXCR run on the 5' RACE reads, TCRdb lists one record per CDR3 protein. This sample yields hundreds of thousands of distinct CDR3 sequences, of which approximately 13% are seen a single time; approximately 15% belongs to the top ten. The sample here was PBMCs, taken on the day of the yellow fever booster vaccination. The receptors here all came from a man aged 30-40 years who received the YFV17D yellow fever vaccine. Both conserved end residues are part of each CDR3. The D gene is left open where the match is weak. Size tells how often a clone was seen (once, few, many) or the class of an expanded clone, and some rows leave it out.

CASSQGRGLTPHEQFF,TGTGCCAGCAGCCAAGGGAGGGGCCTCACCCCCCATGAGCAGTTCTTC,TRBJ2-1,few,TRBD2,TRBV16,16
CASSLSGTSESRAYNEQFF,TGCGCCAGCAGCTTGTCAGGGACTAGCGAGAGTAGGGCCTACAATGAGCAGTTCTTC,TRBJ2-1,.,TRBD2,TRBV5-1,19
CASAGGTGELFF,TGTGCCAGCGCGGGGGGGACCGGGGAGCTGTTTTTT,TRBJ2-2,few,TRBD2,TRBV9,12
CASSQDWSTDTQYF,TGCGCCAGCAGCCAAGATTGGTCGACAGATACGCAGTATTTT,TRBJ2-3,few,.,TRBV4-3,14
CSASLAKKTYNEQFF,TGCAGTGCTAGCCTCGCAAAAAAAACCTACAATGAGCAGTTCTTC,TRBJ2-1,few,.,TRBV20-1,15
CASPGPGFYEQYF,TGTGCCAGCCCGGGACCAGGCTTCTACGAGCAGTACTTC,TRBJ2-7,few,.,TRBV7-2,13
CASSWGTGGVGETQYF,TGCGCCAGCAGCTGGGGGACAGGGGGCGTCGGAGAGACCCAGTACTTC,TRBJ2-5,.,TRBD1,TRBV5-1,16
CASSRGQAYSPLHF,TGTGCCAGCAGCAGGGGACAGGCCTATTCACCCCTCCACTTT,TRBJ1-6,few,TRBD1,TRBV7-9,14
CASSSVSRNEQYF,TGTGCCAGCAGTTCCGTTTCGAGGAACGAGCAGTACTTC,TRBJ2-7,.,.,TRBV6-2/TRBV6-3,13
CATSRGDREDYEQYF,TGTGCCACCAGCAGAGGGGACAGGGAGGACTACGAGCAGTACTTC,TRBJ2-7,few,TRBD1,TRBV15,15